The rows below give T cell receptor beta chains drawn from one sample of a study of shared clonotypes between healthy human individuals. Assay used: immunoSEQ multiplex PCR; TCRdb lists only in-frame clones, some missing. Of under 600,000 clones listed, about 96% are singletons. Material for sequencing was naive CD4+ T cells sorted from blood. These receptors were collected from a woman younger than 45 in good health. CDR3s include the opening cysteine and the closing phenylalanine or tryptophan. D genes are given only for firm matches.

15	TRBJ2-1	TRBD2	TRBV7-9	TGTGCCAGCAGCCCTAGCGGGAGCTCCTACAATGAGCAGTTCTTC	CASSPSGSSYNEQFF
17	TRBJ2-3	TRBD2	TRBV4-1	TGCGCCAGCAGCCAAGATTTGGCTAGCGGGAATCCAGATACGCAGTATTTT	CASSQDLASGNPDTQYF
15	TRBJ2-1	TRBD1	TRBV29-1	TGCAGCGTTGTAATGGGGACAGCCATTTACAATGAGCAGTTCTTC	CSVVMGTAIYNEQFF
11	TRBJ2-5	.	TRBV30	TGTGCCGGAGGACCTCGGGAGACCCAGTACTTC	CAGGPRETQYF
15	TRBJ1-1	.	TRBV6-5	TGTGCCAGCAGCAACCGACGGCGGACAGCCTATGAAGCTTTCTTT	CASSNRRRTAYEAFF
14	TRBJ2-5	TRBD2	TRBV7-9	TGTGCCAGCAGCTTACTTAGCGGGAGGGGTACCCAGTACTTC	CASSLLSGRGTQYF
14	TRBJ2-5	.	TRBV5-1	TGCGCCAGCAGCTACTCGGGAGTTCAAGAGACCCAGTACTTC	CASSYSGVQETQYF
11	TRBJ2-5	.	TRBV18	TGTGCCAGCTCGTACCAAGAGACCCAGTACTTC	CASSYQETQYF
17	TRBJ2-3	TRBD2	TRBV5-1	TGCGCCAGCAGCTTCGGACTAGCGGGAGGAGGCACAGATACGCAGTATTTT	CASSFGLAGGGTDTQYF
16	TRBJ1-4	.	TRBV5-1	TGCGCCAGCAGCTTGGGCGCAGGGACAACTAATGAAAAACTGTTTTTT	CASSLGAGTTNEKLFF
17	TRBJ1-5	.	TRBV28	TGTGCCAGCAGGATCCCGGGACAACGAATGGCAAATCAGCCCCAGCATTTT	CASRIPGQRMANQPQHF
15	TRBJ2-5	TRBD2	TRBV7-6	TGTGCCAGCAGCTTAGCGGCGGGAGGCCAAGAGACCCAGTACTTC	CASSLAAGGQETQYF
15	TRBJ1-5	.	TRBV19	TGTGCCAGTAGTGTAACCGCAGAGACCCATCAGCCCCAGCATTTT	CASSVTAETHQPQHF
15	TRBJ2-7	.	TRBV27	TGTGCCAGCATGCGGGCGGGGAGTGTCTCCTACGAGCAGTACTTC	CASMRAGSVSYEQYF
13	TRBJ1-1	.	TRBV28	TGTGCCAGCAGTTTACAGGGAATCACTGAAGCTTTCTTT	CASSLQGITEAFF
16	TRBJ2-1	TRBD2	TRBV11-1	TGTGCCAGCAGCTTACTTAGCGGGAACCCCTACAATGAGCAGTTCTTC	CASSLLSGNPYNEQFF
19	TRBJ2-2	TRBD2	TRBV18	TGTGCCAGCTCACCAAGACAGGGCGCTAGCGGGACTAACACCGGGGAGCTGTTTTTT	CASSPRQGASGTNTGELFF
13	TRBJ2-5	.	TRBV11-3	TGTGCCAGCAGCTTAGCCGAGGAAGAGACCCAGTACTTC	CASSLAEEETQYF